These T cell receptor beta chains were read from a single sample in a study of T cells in Graves' hyperthyroidism and ophthalmopathy. One entry per CDR3 protein, called by TCRdb with MiXCR from the multiplex PCR reads. The profile shows more than 300,000 distinct CDR3 sequences, about 15% of them singletons. Sample: blood. The receptor set was obtained from a woman in her 30s with Graves' hyperthyroidism. The CDR3 runs from the conserved cysteine through the conserved F or W. D genes are given only for firm matches. Size values are once, few and many counts, or a class for expanded clones, and some rows have none.

cdr3_length	clone_size	v_call	j_call	d_call	cdr3_aa	cdr3_nt
11	many	TRBV20-1	TRBJ2-3	.	CSASQSDTQYF	TGCAGTGCTAGTCAATCAGATACGCAGTATTTT
14	many	TRBV6-2/TRBV6-3	TRBJ2-3	.	CASSSYGLTDTQYF	TGTGCCAGCAGTTCCTACGGACTCACAGATACGCAGTATTTT
16	many	TRBV28	TRBJ2-1	.	CASSSRHNAIYNEQFF	TGTGCCAGCAGTTCCCGCCATAATGCGATCTACAATGAGCAGTTCTTC
13	few	TRBV19	TRBJ2-7	.	CASSKTGSYEQYF	TGTGCCAGTAGTAAAACAGGGTCGTACGAGCAGTACTTC
14	many	TRBV6-1	TRBJ2-7	TRBD2	CASSALAGEGEQYF	TGTGCCAGCAGTGCCTTAGCGGGAGAAGGCGAGCAGTACTTC
14	many	TRBV15	TRBJ2-5	.	CATSKTRAQETQYF	TGTGCCACCAGCAAGACGCGGGCTCAAGAGACCCAGTACTTC
14	.	TRBV5-1	TRBJ1-2	.	CASSPWSLHYGYTF	TGCGCCAGCAGCCCGTGGTCCCTTCACTATGGCTACACCTTC
14	many	TRBV2	TRBJ2-5	TRBD1	CASSGDSFQETQYF	TGTGCCAGCAGTGGGGACAGCTTCCAAGAGACCCAGTACTTC
12	many	TRBV6-6	TRBJ2-2	.	CASSYTTGELFF	TGTGCCAGCAGTTACACGACCGGGGAGCTGTTTTTT
14	many	TRBV18	TRBJ2-1	.	CASSPPEGKGEQFF	TGTGCCAGCTCACCACCGGAGGGGAAAGGGGAGCAGTTCTTC
14	.	TRBV7-2	TRBJ2-1	TRBD1	CASAGTGVGGEQFF	TGTGCCAGCGCCGGGACAGGGGTTGGTGGTGAGCAGTTCTTC
12	many	TRBV12-3/TRBV12-4	TRBJ2-3	.	CASRPRLYTQYF	TGTGCCAGCAGACCCCGTCTCTATACGCAGTATTTT
14	.	TRBV3-1	TRBJ1-4	.	CASSLRGGNEKLFF	TGTGCCAGCAGCCTGCGGGGAGGTAATGAAAAACTGTTTTTT
13	many	TRBV28	TRBJ2-1	.	CASSLRSINEQFF	TGTGCCAGCAGTTTGCGATCGATCAATGAGCAGTTCTTC
14	once	TRBV7-2	TRBJ2-3	.	CASSLDLLTDTQYF	TGTGCCAGCAGCTTGGACCTACTCACAGATACGCAGTATTTT
14	.	TRBV7-9	TRBJ2-3	.	CASSPTGVTDTQYF	TGTGCCAGCAGCCCGACTGGGGTCACAGATACGCAGTATTTT
12	many	TRBV10-3	TRBJ1-2	TRBD1	CAISTGDYGYTF	TGTGCCATCTCCACAGGGGACTATGGCTACACCTTC
15	many	TRBV10-3	TRBJ2-1	.	CAVASDVGVHNEQFF	TGTGCCGTTGCTAGCGACGTAGGGGTACACAATGAGCAGTTCTTC